This is a list of T cell receptor beta chains from one sample in a study of shared T cell receptors in the human thymus. Clones were read by immunoSEQ multiplex PCR, and TCRdb kept only the in-frame ones, dropping some. This repertoire shows 55,000 to 75,000 clones, nearly 95% found once; its top ten account for roughly 0.03%. The source material was thymocytes. All receptors derive from a human donor. CDR3s include the opening cysteine and the closing phenylalanine or tryptophan. The order of the fields is D gene, J gene, V gene, clone size, CDR3 DNA, CDR3 protein. D genes are given only for firm matches. Size values are once, few and many counts, or a class for expanded clones, and some rows have none.

d_gene: -
j_gene: TRBJ2-1
v_gene: TRBV20-1
abundance: -
CDR3nt: TGCAGTACCCTGATGGACAATGAGCAGTTCTTC
CDR3aa: CSTLMDNEQFF

d_gene: -
j_gene: TRBJ2-3
v_gene: TRBV6-5
abundance: -
CDR3nt: TGTGCCAGCAGGCCAGCCGAATGTAGCACAGATACGCAGTATTTT
CDR3aa: CASRPAECSTDTQYF

d_gene: -
j_gene: TRBJ2-1
v_gene: TRBV2
abundance: -
CDR3nt: TGTGCCAGCACCCCCGTATACTCCTACAATGAGCAGTTCTTC
CDR3aa: CASTPVYSYNEQFF

d_gene: TRBD1
j_gene: TRBJ2-7
v_gene: TRBV7-3
abundance: once
CDR3nt: TGTGCCAGCAGCTTATTTCCGGGGACAGCCTACGAGCAGTACTTC
CDR3aa: CASSLFPGTAYEQYF

d_gene: -
j_gene: TRBJ1-5
v_gene: TRBV11-2
abundance: -
CDR3nt: TGTGCCAGCAGCTTAGGGGTCGGTAATCAGCCCCAGCATTTT
CDR3aa: CASSLGVGNQPQHF

d_gene: -
j_gene: TRBJ1-4
v_gene: TRBV5-8
abundance: -
CDR3nt: TGTGCCAGCCCGGGACGGCCTAATGAAAAACTGTTTTTT
CDR3aa: CASPGRPNEKLFF

d_gene: TRBD2
j_gene: TRBJ2-5
v_gene: TRBV7-8
abundance: -
CDR3nt: TGTGCCAGCAGCTTACCCTTGGGACTAGCGGCGAAAGAGACCCAGTACTTC
CDR3aa: CASSLPLGLAAKETQYF

d_gene: TRBD1
j_gene: TRBJ1-6
v_gene: TRBV6-5
abundance: -
CDR3nt: TGTGCCAGCAGTACCAGGGGGGCGGATTCACCCCTCCACTTT
CDR3aa: CASSTRGADSPLHF

d_gene: TRBD2
j_gene: TRBJ2-3
v_gene: TRBV5-1
abundance: -
CDR3nt: TGCGCCAGCGGATGGTCCGACTCTAAAGCGGGGCTCACAGATACGCAGTATTTT
CDR3aa: CASGWSDSKAGLTDTQYF

d_gene: TRBD1
j_gene: TRBJ2-6
v_gene: TRBV11-2
abundance: -
CDR3nt: TGTGCCACTTCTTGGGACAGCCACTCTGGGGCCAACGTCCTGACTTTC
CDR3aa: CATSWDSHSGANVLTF

d_gene: -
j_gene: TRBJ1-4
v_gene: TRBV23-1
abundance: -
CDR3nt: TGCGCCAGCAGTCAACAGGACCGAAAGGATGAAAAACTGTTTTTT
CDR3aa: CASSQQDRKDEKLFF

d_gene: TRBD1
j_gene: TRBJ1-5
v_gene: TRBV7-2
abundance: -
CDR3nt: TGTGCCAGCAGCTTAGGGGGACAGGGAAGACATCAGCCCCAGCATTTT
CDR3aa: CASSLGGQGRHQPQHF

d_gene: TRBD1
j_gene: TRBJ1-1
v_gene: TRBV19
abundance: -
CDR3nt: TGTGCCAGTAGTATAGTCTTAGACAGGGCAAACAGGGACACTGAAGCTTTCTTT
CDR3aa: CASSIVLDRANRDTEAFF

d_gene: -
j_gene: TRBJ1-5
v_gene: TRBV28
abundance: once
CDR3nt: TGTGCCAGCAGTGGGGCGGCAGCTAATCAGCCCCAGCATTTT
CDR3aa: CASSGAAANQPQHF

d_gene: TRBD1
j_gene: TRBJ1-2
v_gene: TRBV27
abundance: -
CDR3nt: TGTGCCAGCACGTCACAGGGGGCTGGTAACTATGGCTACACCTTC
CDR3aa: CASTSQGAGNYGYTF

d_gene: -
j_gene: TRBJ1-5
v_gene: TRBV28
abundance: -
CDR3nt: TGTGCCAGCAGTTCCCTACCGACAGGATCGGGCAATCAGCCCCAGCATTTT
CDR3aa: CASSSLPTGSGNQPQHF

d_gene: -
j_gene: TRBJ2-7
v_gene: TRBV7-2
abundance: few
CDR3nt: TGTGCCAGCACCGTGGACAACTCCTACGAGCAGTACTTC
CDR3aa: CASTVDNSYEQYF

d_gene: TRBD1
j_gene: TRBJ1-5
v_gene: TRBV28
abundance: -
CDR3nt: TGTGCCAGCAGTAGGACCAAGGCAGGGGGGAATCAGCCCCAGCATTTT
CDR3aa: CASSRTKAGGNQPQHF

d_gene: TRBD1
j_gene: TRBJ1-5
v_gene: TRBV4-3
abundance: few
CDR3nt: TGCGCCAGCAGCCAAGGGACAGGGGGCGTCTTTAGCAATCAGCCCCAGCATTTT
CDR3aa: CASSQGTGGVFSNQPQHF

d_gene: TRBD1
j_gene: TRBJ1-2
v_gene: TRBV9
abundance: -
CDR3nt: TGTGCCAGCAGCGTAGCTCAACAGGGGGCGGATGGCTACACCTTC
CDR3aa: CASSVAQQGADGYTF

d_gene: -
j_gene: TRBJ2-3
v_gene: TRBV11-2
abundance: -
CDR3nt: TGTGCCAGCAGCTTACCTCGGGACAAATCCACAGATACGCAGTATTTT
CDR3aa: CASSLPRDKSTDTQYF

d_gene: -
j_gene: TRBJ2-3
v_gene: TRBV12-2
abundance: -
CDR3nt: TGTGCAAGTCGCTTAGCAGGGACAGCCACAGATACGCAGTATTTT
CDR3aa: CASRLAGTATDTQYF

d_gene: -
j_gene: TRBJ1-4
v_gene: TRBV29-1
abundance: -
CDR3nt: TGCAGCGTAGCAGACTCAGCATGCCGGACTAATGAAAAACTGTTTTTT
CDR3aa: CSVADSACRTNEKLFF

d_gene: -
j_gene: TRBJ1-2
v_gene: TRBV12-5
abundance: -
CDR3nt: TGTGCTAGTGGTCGGGGGACTACCTCTTTCACCTTC
CDR3aa: CASGRGTTSFTF

d_gene: TRBD1
j_gene: TRBJ2-3
v_gene: TRBV12-5
abundance: -
CDR3nt: TGTGCTAGTGGTGCTGGACAGGGTAACACAGATACGCAGTATTTT
CDR3aa: CASGAGQGNTDTQYF

d_gene: TRBD1
j_gene: TRBJ2-1
v_gene: TRBV4-3
abundance: -
CDR3nt: TGCGCCAGCAGCCCCCGGACAGGGAATCCCTACAATGAGCAGTTCTTC
CDR3aa: CASSPRTGNPYNEQFF

d_gene: TRBD1
j_gene: TRBJ1-3
v_gene: TRBV28
abundance: -
CDR3nt: TGTGCCAGCAGTACTCAACCACCGGGACAGGGGACCGACACCATATATTTT
CDR3aa: CASSTQPPGQGTDTIYF

d_gene: -
j_gene: TRBJ2-7
v_gene: TRBV5-1
abundance: -
CDR3nt: TGCGCCAGCAGCCCCCCTAGTTGGACCTACGAGCAGTACTTC
CDR3aa: CASSPPSWTYEQYF

d_gene: TRBD2
j_gene: TRBJ2-3
v_gene: TRBV7-6
abundance: -
CDR3nt: TGTGCCAGCAGCCCCCGGGGACTAGCGGGGGGGCCTTGGACAGATACGCAGTATTTT
CDR3aa: CASSPRGLAGGPWTDTQYF

d_gene: -
j_gene: TRBJ1-2
v_gene: TRBV29-1
abundance: -
CDR3nt: TGCAGCGTTAAGGTACAGGGTTCGGGCTACACCTTC
CDR3aa: CSVKVQGSGYTF

d_gene: -
j_gene: TRBJ1-3
v_gene: TRBV7-6
abundance: -
CDR3nt: TGTGCCAGCAGCTTAGACGTCCGGAACTCTGGAAACACCATATATTTT
CDR3aa: CASSLDVRNSGNTIYF

d_gene: TRBD1
j_gene: TRBJ2-1
v_gene: TRBV4-3
abundance: -
CDR3nt: TGCGCCAGCAGCCAAGATAGCCCAGGGGACAGCTACAATGAGCAGTTCTTC
CDR3aa: CASSQDSPGDSYNEQFF

d_gene: TRBD2
j_gene: TRBJ2-3
v_gene: TRBV28
abundance: -
CDR3nt: TGTGCCAGCAGTTTCCGAGCGGGGAATAGCACAGATACGCAGTATTTT
CDR3aa: CASSFRAGNSTDTQYF

d_gene: -
j_gene: TRBJ2-7
v_gene: TRBV7-9
abundance: -
CDR3nt: TGTGCCAGCAGCCCACAGGGCTGGATAGGCTCCTACGAGCAGTACTTC
CDR3aa: CASSPQGWIGSYEQYF

d_gene: -
j_gene: TRBJ1-2
v_gene: TRBV25-1
abundance: -
CDR3nt: TGTGCCAGCAGTGGAGGGAGTTGCGGCTACACCTTC
CDR3aa: CASSGGSCGYTF

d_gene: -
j_gene: TRBJ2-3
v_gene: TRBV18
abundance: -
CDR3nt: TGTGCCAGCTTCAAACCGGGACAAAGCACAGATACGCAGTATTTT
CDR3aa: CASFKPGQSTDTQYF

d_gene: TRBD1
j_gene: TRBJ1-4
v_gene: TRBV27
abundance: -
CDR3nt: TGTGCCAGCAGCTCAGGGGGAGGGGATGAAAAACTGTTTTTT
CDR3aa: CASSSGGGDEKLFF